These 17 T cell receptor beta chains came from one sample sequenced in a study of human T cells and chemical hapten exposure. TCRdb recomputed calls from the RACE reads with MiXCR, one row per CDR3 protein. The table has about 180,000 distinct CDR3 sequences, 25% to 35% seen once; the top ten hold about 2.7%. As for time point: pre-sensitization, week 0. Treatment reported: therapeutic diphenylcyclopropenone sensitization with weekly scalp DPC. This specimen was whole blood, taken in connection with sensitization to the hapten diphenylcyclopropenone (DPC). These receptors were taken from a woman in her twenties or thirties with alopecia areata. Some clones in this sample may be carry-over from other donors' samples.

The V gene is TRBV28, the J gene TRBJ1-5; D is possibly TRBD1 (5 bases). Germline lookup yields CDR1 MDHEN and CDR2 SYDVKM. Trimming removed 2 bases at V and 4 bases at J, with 9 bases between. The CDR3 length is 14 residues. The DNA of the CDR3 is TGTGCCAGCAGTTTAGGGGCCCTTAATCAGCCCCAGCATTTT. Encoded protein: CASSLGALNQPQHF.

This clonotype came up many times. The chain couples TRBV5-6 to TRBJ2-5; the D is unclear. The germline V gene has CDR1 SGHDT and CDR2 YYEEEE. The CDR3 has 13 residues. The ends were cut back, 4 bases at V and 2 bases at J, with 9 bases in the middle. CDR3 amino acids: CASSLLAQETQYF. The CDR3 DNA sequence: TGTGCCAGCAGCCTCCTGGCTCAAGAGACCCAGTACTTC. Drawing the rest from reference TRBV5-6 and TRBJ2-5, the complete variable domain is DAGVTQSPTHLIKTRGQQVTLRCSPKSGHDTVSWYQQALGQGPQFIFQYYEEEERQRGNFPDRFSGHQFPNYSSELNVNALLLGDSALYLCASSLLAQETQYFGPGTRLLVL.

This clonotype was seen repeatedly, ten times or more. The chain recombines TRBV20-1 with TRBJ2-1; 15 nucleotides align to TRBD2. Trimming cost V 2 bases and J 6 bases; bases outside gene matches: 11. The CDR3 loop spans 18 amino acids. Germline V lookup: CDR1 DFQATT, CDR2 SNEGSKA (reference sequence). CDR3 nucleotides: TGCAGTGCTAGACCGGGACTAGCGGGAGGCCCCCCCCGCAATGAGCAGTTCTTC. Residues: CSARPGLAGGPPRNEQFF.

This clonotype came up a few times. This sequence joins TRBV6-1 and TRBJ1-2; a weak D match, TRBD1 (6 bases). Germline assignment: CDR1 MNHNS and CDR2 SASEGT. The length of the CDR3 is 17 residues. Trimming removed 2 bases from V and 4 bases from J, with 20 bases in between. As DNA, the CDR3 is TGTGCCAGCAGTGAACCCGGGGGCCAGGGAAGAGGCTATGGCTACACCTTC. This translates into CASSEPGGQGRGYGYTF.

This clonotype occurred many times. This chain links TRBV29-1 with TRBJ2-7; a possible D gene is TRBD2 (6 bases). Trimming removed 5 bases at V and 3 bases at J, with 14 bases between. Per germline, CDR1 SQVTM and CDR2 ANQGSEA. This CDR3 is built from 13 residues. The CDR3 sequence is CSVSAGLDYEQYF. DNA of the CDR3: TGCAGCGTTTCCGCGGGATTAGACTACGAGCAGTACTTC.

This clonotype was seen more than once but under ten times. The chain combines TRBV6-2 or TRBV6-3 with TRBJ1-4; no clear D gene. The CDR3 extends over 12 amino acids. Germline assignment: CDR1 MNHEY and CDR2 SVGEGT. The V end lost 5 bases, the J end lost 8 bases, and 9 bases lay between the germline ends. Written as DNA, the CDR3 is TGTGCCAGCAGTAGTCTGGACGAAAAACTGTTTTTT. Amino acid sequence: CASSSLDEKLFF.

In this sample, this clonotype turned up a few times. This chain connects TRBV7-9 to TRBJ2-7; D not resolved. Germline V lookup: CDR1 SEHNR, CDR2 FQNEAQ (reference sequence). V was clipped by 4 bases and J by 4 bases, with 8 bases between them. The CDR3 totals 12 residues. DNA of the CDR3: TGTGCCAGCAGCTCCCCCGGGTACGAGCAGTACTTC. Encoded protein: CASSSPGYEQYF. Full variable domain (remainder filled in from reference TRBV7-9 and TRBJ2-7): DTGVSQNPRHKITKRGQNVTFRCDPISEHNRLYWYRQTLGQGPEFLTYFQNEAQLEKSRLLSDRFSAERPKGSFSTLEIQRTEQGDSAMYLCASSSPGYEQYFGPGTRLTVT.

The chain joins TRBV29-1 to TRBJ2-3, with TRBD2 as a possible D gene (6 bases). This CDR3 is built from 13 residues. Trimming took off 7 bases at V and 6 bases at J, with 17 bases between the two ends. Germline V gene lookup returns CDR1 SQVTM and CDR2 ANQGSEA. The DNA of the CDR3 is TGCAGCGCGGGCGGGGTACCGCAGGATACGCAGTATTTT. This sequence encodes CSAGGVPQDTQYF.

The chain joins TRBV6-1 to TRBJ1-1, with D perhaps matching TRBD1 (6 bases). Trimming took 5 bases from V and 0 from J, leaving 22 bases between them. Germline CDR1 and CDR2: MNHNS and SASEGT. The CDR3 has 18 amino acids. The CDR3 loop is CASSPHRDRVSLNTEAFF. CDR3 bases: TGTGCCAGCAGTCCTCACAGGGATCGGGTTTCGTTGAACACTGAAGCTTTCTTT.

The J gene is TRBJ2-4, the V gene TRBV4-1; D is uncertain. Germline CDR1 and CDR2: MGHRA and YSYEKL. The V and J ends lost 1 base and 10 bases respectively, with 29 bases between them. This CDR3 is built from 19 residues. The CDR3 nucleotides read TGCGCCAGCAGCCAAGGAGACGCGACTGGCTCCGGGTCTCCGAATATTCAGTACTTC. It yields the protein CASSQGDATGSGSPNIQYF.

The chain combines TRBV5-1 with TRBJ2-6; 7 positions agree with TRBD1. Trimming took 4 bases from V and 0 from J; bases not matched to a gene: 7. Germline V gives CDR1 SGHRS, CDR2 YFSETQ. CDR3 length: 17 residues. In DNA form, the CDR3 reads TGCGCCAGCAGCCCACAGGGGCCCCTCTCTGGGGCCAACGTCCTGACTTTC. It yields the protein CASSPQGPLSGANVLTF.

In this sample, this clonotype turned up many times. The chain combines TRBV29-1 with TRBJ1-2, with D possibly TRBD1 on 6 matching bases. The CDR3 loop spans 11 amino acids. From germline, CDR1 is SQVTM and CDR2 ANQGSEA. The V and J ends lost 6 bases and 4 bases respectively, with 9 bases between them. The CDR3 reads CSVGQTYGYTF. CDR3 in DNA: TGCAGCGTGGGACAAACCTATGGCTACACCTTC.

This clonotype has only a few counts. The chain recombines TRBV4-1 with TRBJ2-5, with TRBD2 matching over 11 bases. V gave up 0 bases and J gave up 2 bases; unmatched junction bases: 5. Germline V gene lookup returns CDR1 MGHRA and CDR2 YSYEKL. The CDR3 consists of 17 residues. This chain's CDR3 is CASSQEGTSGYQETQYF. The DNA for the CDR3 is TGCGCCAGCAGCCAAGAAGGGACTAGCGGATATCAAGAGACCCAGTACTTC.

This sequence joins TRBV29-1 and TRBJ2-7, with D perhaps matching TRBD1 or TRBD2 (5 bases each). V lost 4 bases, J lost 2 bases, and 15 bases lay in between. The CDR3 is 14 residues long. The germline V gene has CDR1 SQVTM and CDR2 ANQGSEA. The CDR3 is CSVATGTAAYEQYF. In DNA form, the CDR3 reads TGCAGCGTTGCGACCGGGACGGCAGCCTACGAGCAGTACTTC.

The chain couples TRBV28 to TRBJ2-7, with 7 bases that match TRBD1. CDR3 length equals 13 residues. Germline trimming cut 6 bases from V and 5 bases from J; bases unmatched to any gene: 7. CDR1 and CDR2 (germline): MDHEN, SYDVKM. The CDR3 loop reads CASRVRGRHEQYF. The CDR3 DNA reads TGTGCCAGCAGGGTGAGGGGGCGCCACGAGCAGTACTTC.

The genes are TRBV4-3 and TRBJ1-1; tentatively, D is TRBD1 (5 bases). V gave up 0 bases and J gave up 6 bases, with 14 bases separating them. This CDR3 comprises 15 residues. Looked up from germline, CDR1 is LGHNA and CDR2 is YSLEER. CDR3 residues: CASSQDSVGAAEAFF. For the CDR3, the DNA is TGCGCCAGCAGCCAAGACTCGGTTGGGGCTGCTGAAGCTTTCTTT.

V usage is TRBV20-1 and J usage is TRBJ2-3; D gene uncertain. The V and J ends lost 6 bases and 0 bases respectively, with 7 bases between them. CDR1 and CDR2 from the germline V gene are DFQATT and SNEGSKA (reference sequence). CDR3 length: 12 amino acids. The CDR3 nucleotides read TGCAGTGCAAGCCCAAGCACAGATACGCAGTATTTT. Residues: CSASPSTDTQYF.